These T cell receptor beta chains were read from a single sample in a study of human T cells and chemical hapten exposure. Each CDR3 protein is one row after TCRdb ran MiXCR on the RACE reads. This sample has roughly 60,000 distinct CDR3 sequences; around 7% occur once, and the top ten carry 1.6%. The sequenced sample was whole blood, obtained in connection with sensitization to the hapten diphenylcyclopropenone (DPC). Receptor source: a woman in her 30s with alopecia areata. Some clones in this sample may be carry-over from other donors' samples. CDR3s include the opening cysteine and the closing phenylalanine or tryptophan. Fields, in order: V gene, J gene, CDR3 protein.

TRBV6-2/TRBV6-3	TRBJ2-3	CASTRRGEVDTQYF
TRBV12-3/TRBV12-4	TRBJ1-5	CASSAQDAATNQPQHF
TRBV20-1	TRBJ2-7	CSAWTGLNEQYF
TRBV11-2	TRBJ2-3	CASSLAASGGARDTQYF
TRBV6-6	TRBJ2-3	CASSYRTSGGADTQYF
TRBV7-2	TRBJ1-5	CASSLVGAGISNQPQHF
TRBV3-1	TRBJ2-5	CASSHRTGLQETQYF
TRBV30	TRBJ1-2	CACQTPSIANYGYTF
TRBV10-3	TRBJ2-7	CAISDGERYQYF
TRBV19	TRBJ2-2	CASTRGTGELFF
TRBV6-1	TRBJ1-4	CASRGTGVAANEKLFF
TRBV24-1	TRBJ2-2	CATSQQGSTGELFF
TRBV29-1	TRBJ2-1	CSVGWRLAGGEQFF
TRBV6-5	TRBJ1-2	CASSYEGTFYTF
TRBV12-3/TRBV12-4	TRBJ2-3	CASSWARGHDTQYF
TRBV12-3/TRBV12-4	TRBJ1-2	CASSSWGQDNYGDTF
TRBV28	TRBJ1-5	CASSSIAGLGPQHF
TRBV2	TRBJ2-5	CASSKGMKWSETQYF
TRBV3-1	TRBJ2-2	CASSRLAGGTNTGELFF
TRBV20-1	TRBJ2-7	CSAAGLLPNEQYF
TRBV10-3	TRBJ1-1	CAISKTGLNTEAFF
TRBV28	TRBJ1-2	CASTQTGTVRARYGYTF
TRBV7-6	TRBJ1-1	CASSFAGTGVNTEAFF